This T cell receptor (beta chain) was documented in a study of blood T cell repertoires in COVID-19. The wider study: Acute and convalescent COVID-19 specimens originated in the United States, Italy and Spain.

With V trimmed by 0 bases and J by 1 base, 2 bases remained unmatched. Per the germline V gene, CDR1 is MNHEY and CDR2 is SVGEGT. CDR3 length equals 16 residues. Per the original methods: Researchers report that nucleated cell counts were estimated from reference gene primer amplification. Here immunoSEQ multiplex PCR was the method, and the copy in TCRdb shows in-frame clones only, minus some. For V, J and clone size, that table is used; D and trimming come from the DNA. The table includes over 110,000 clones, 84% detected once. The receptor was derived from a man in his forties with acute COVID-19. This rearrangement joins TRBV6-2 or TRBV6-3 to TRBJ2-3; TRBD2 matches at 9 bases. Material for sequencing was PBMCs or T cells enriched from blood (not recorded which). Written as DNA, the CDR3 is TGTGCCAGCAGTTACTCGAAGCGGGGGGGCACAGATACGCAGTATTTT. This encodes CASSYSKRGGTDTQYF.